This T cell receptor beta chain was documented in a study of early T cells in non-severe SARS-CoV-2 infection. Turning to the study itself: Chains stayed unpaired after sequencing of bulk RNA from unsorted whole blood.

Study-wide results and caveats: Matching with VDJdb favored anti-spike CD8 responses (missing private and CD4 specificities).

This clonotype appeared a few times. Its antigen remains unknown. The TCR library protocol attached unique molecular identifiers to the individual cDNA molecules. From the 5' RACE reads, TCRdb called clonotypes with MiXCR, one entry per CDR3 protein. The sample includes some 71,000 distinct CDR3 sequences, approximately 14% of them seen just once. V lost 5 bases to trimming and J lost 4 bases, with 19 bases between them. CDR3 length: 16 residues. Germline V gives CDR1 SEHNR, CDR2 FQNEAQ (reference sequence). The chain carries TRBV7-9 and TRBJ2-3; D possibly corresponds to TRBD2 (5 bases). Sequencing used whole blood. The receptor was isolated from an adult who was a healthcare worker with PCR-confirmed SARS-CoV-2 infection or an uninfected control (not recorded which). The CDR3 coding sequence is TGTGCCAGCAGCCCCCCCCGGGAACTTGAAGCAGATACGCAGTATTTT. This sequence encodes CASSPPRELEADTQYF.